The 31 T cell receptor beta chains reported below all come from one sample, sequenced in a study of OX40 agonist ivuxolimab in advanced cancers. Assay used: immunoSEQ multiplex PCR; TCRdb lists only in-frame clones, some missing. The sample contains approximately 77,000 clones, around 90% of which appear only once. Sequenced material: CD4+ or CD8+ T cells sorted from blood, taken in a trial of the OX40 agonist ivuxolimab. These receptors came from an adult with an advanced solid tumor such as melanoma, head and neck, liver or kidney cancer.

CDR3 bases: TGCGCCAGCAGCCAAGATTGGGGGGTTGGTGAAGCTTTCTTT. It encodes CASSQDWGVGEAFF. The chain uses TRBV4-1 and TRBJ1-1; TRBD1 is a possible D gene (5 bases). This CDR3 has 14 residues. Trimming removed 0 bases from V and 7 bases from J, with 12 bases in between. The germline V gene has CDR1 MGHRA and CDR2 YSYEKL.

The chain couples TRBV19 to TRBJ2-7; the D gene is possibly TRBD1 (5 bases). V was pared by 7 bases and J by 3 bases, with 16 bases between. This CDR3 is 14 amino acids long. CDR1 and CDR2 from the germline V gene are LNHDA and SQIVND (reference sequence). The CDR3 DNA reads as TGTGCCAGTACCGGAACAGGACCGGTCTACGAGCAGTACTTC. Translated: CASTGTGPVYEQYF.

This chain connects TRBV11-2 to TRBJ2-1; 7 bases are shared with TRBD1. CDR3 length: 16 amino acids. Germline V gene sequence: CDR1 SGHAT, CDR2 FQNNGV. V lost 3 bases and J lost 0; bases outside the gene matches: 5. The CDR3 region has the DNA TGTGCCAGCAGCTTGCACGCAGGGGGCTCCTACAATGAGCAGTTCTTC. Translation: CASSLHAGGSYNEQFF.

To note about this clone: Other DNA sequences of this sample code for an identical CDR3. This chain joins TRBV12-5 and TRBJ1-5; D call uncertain. CDR3 length: 14 amino acids. Germline CDR1 is LGHNT and CDR2 is FRNRAP. V was cut by 0 bases and J by 4 bases, with 7 bases left in between. CDR3 region: CASGLVLGNQPQHF. CDR3 DNA sequence: TGTGCTAGTGGTTTGGTACTGGGGAATCAGCCCCAGCATTTT.

The rearrangement links TRBV4-3 to TRBJ2-3; 12 bases are shared with TRBD2. Per the germline V gene, CDR1 is LGHNA and CDR2 is YSLEER. CDR3 size: 19 residues. The ends lost 1 base at V and 1 base at J; junction bases unmatched: 9. CDR3 loop: CASSQGLAGDLEGTDTQYF. The DNA for the CDR3 is TGCGCCAGCAGCCAAGGACTAGCGGGGGACCTCGAGGGCACAGATACGCAGTATTTT.

The CDR3 DNA sequence: TGCGCCAGCAGTGATGCCAGCGGCTACACCTTC. Its translation is CASSDASGYTF. The chain joins TRBV10-2 to TRBJ1-2; D gene uncertain. V was cut by 3 bases and J by 8 bases, with 7 bases left in between. CDR1 and CDR2 from the germline V gene are WSHSY and SAAADI. This CDR3 has 11 amino acids.

Concerning this clone itself: This CDR3 is also generated by other DNA sequences in the sample. The CDR3 loop reads CASSPHRGHQPQHF. CDR3 in DNA: TGTGCCAGCAGCCCCCACAGGGGTCATCAGCCCCAGCATTTT. V is TRBV9 and J is TRBJ1-5, with TRBD1 identical over 7 bases. V was pared by 4 bases and J by 5 bases, with 6 bases of the junction left unmatched. Germline lookup yields CDR1 SGDLS and CDR2 YYNGEE. The CDR3 consists of 14 residues.

This rearrangement joins TRBV5-1 to TRBJ2-7, with D unresolved. This CDR3 is 13 amino acids long. Trimming stripped 1 base from V and 2 bases from J, with 7 bases between. The V gene's germline CDR1 is SGHRS and CDR2 YFSETQ. This CDR3 reads CASSLQVTYEQYF. The CDR3 DNA sequence: TGCGCCAGCAGCTTGCAGGTGACCTACGAGCAGTACTTC.

V usage is TRBV7-9 and J usage is TRBJ1-1; a weak D match, TRBD1 (5 bases). V was clipped by 1 base and J by 3 bases, with 18 bases between them. The CDR3 covers 17 residues. Germline V gene sequence: CDR1 SEHNR, CDR2 FQNEAQ (reference sequence). The CDR3 DNA sequence: TGTGCCAGCAGCTTAGTAAAACGACAGATGTTGGACACTGAAGCTTTCTTT. Residues: CASSLVKRQMLDTEAFF.

The rearrangement links TRBV4-3 to TRBJ2-7; D may be TRBD1 or TRBD2 (5 bases each). Germline CDR1 and CDR2: LGHNA and YSLEER. Trimming pared 1 base from V and 3 bases from J, leaving 7 bases between. The CDR3 is made up of 13 amino acids. The CDR3 spells CASSQVGGYEQYF. The CDR3 nucleotides read TGCGCCAGCAGCCAAGTTGGGGGCTACGAGCAGTACTTC.

This clone showed up just once. V gene TRBV7-9 combines with J gene TRBJ2-7; 7 bases fit TRBD2. Germline V gene sequence: CDR1 SEHNR, CDR2 FQNEAQ (reference sequence). The CDR3 runs to 14 residues. Trimming cost V 6 bases and J 3 bases; bases outside gene matches: 8. The CDR3 coding sequence is TGTGCCAGCAGAGGGACTAATGGGCTCTACGAGCAGTACTTC. Protein sequence: CASRGTNGLYEQYF.

The rearrangement links TRBV11-2 to TRBJ2-1; TRBD2 agrees at 9 bases. V shed 2 bases, J shed 5 bases, and the junction held 7 bases outside the gene matches. This CDR3 region has 16 residues. From germline, CDR1 is SGHAT and CDR2 FQNNGV. CDR3 protein: CASSLKRGADDNEQFF. The CDR3 coding sequence is TGTGCCAGCAGCTTAAAGCGGGGGGCCGACGACAATGAGCAGTTCTTC.

This chain links TRBV11-2 with TRBJ1-2; maybe TRBD1 (6 bases). V lost 3 bases, J lost 8 bases, and 22 bases lay in between. Per germline, CDR1 SGHAT and CDR2 FQNNGV. The CDR3 runs 16 residues. CDR3 region: CASSFVGGVGPHGYTF. The CDR3 DNA is TGTGCCAGCAGCTTCGTAGGGGGGGTTGGCCCCCACGGCTACACCTTC.

This clone is classed as medium-sized. This chain connects TRBV6-4 to TRBJ2-2; possibly TRBD2 for D (6 bases). CDR1 is MRHNA, CDR2 SNTAGT, per germline. The CDR3 covers 14 residues. The V gene lost 0 bases and the J gene lost 4 bases, with 6 bases spanning the gap. The CDR3 here is CASSDSSGTGELFF. The CDR3, as DNA: TGTGCCAGCAGTGACTCTAGCGGCACCGGGGAGCTGTTTTTT.

The chain uses TRBV7-9 and TRBJ1-1; unclear D gene. Germline V gene lookup returns CDR1 SEHNR and CDR2 FQNEAQ (reference sequence). The V end lost 5 bases, the J end lost 11 bases, and 15 bases lay between the germline ends. This CDR3 has 12 residues. This CDR3 is CASSLHEPAAFF. The DNA of the CDR3 is TGTGCCAGCAGCCTACATGAGCCTGCGGCTTTCTTT.

The chain is built from TRBV2 and TRBJ1-1, with D tentatively TRBD1 (5 bases). V was pared by 0 bases and J by 6 bases, with 20 bases between. The CDR3 spans 17 residues. Germline lookup yields CDR1 SNHLY and CDR2 FYNNEI. The CDR3 nucleotides are TGTGCCAGCAGTGAAGCGGGGGTGTATGGGATAGGAGCTGAAGCTTTCTTT. This translates into CASSEAGVYGIGAEAFF.

The chain joins TRBV5-1 to TRBJ2-5; tentatively, D is TRBD1 (6 bases). The V end lost 0 bases, the J end lost 4 bases, and 10 bases lay between the germline ends. Germline V lookup: CDR1 SGHRS, CDR2 YFSETQ. This CDR3 region has 14 residues. The CDR3 DNA is TGCGCCAGCAGCTTGGACAGGGAACCAGAGACCCAGTACTTC. It yields the protein CASSLDREPETQYF.

The V gene is TRBV7-9, the J gene TRBJ2-7; no firm D call. The CDR3 extends over 13 amino acids. Trimming shortened V by 3 bases and J by 3 bases, and 9 bases separated the two germline ends. Looked up from germline, CDR1 is SEHNR and CDR2 is FQNEAQ (reference sequence). CDR3 sequence: CASSLPGIYEQYF. CDR3 DNA: TGTGCCAGCAGCTTGCCAGGAATCTACGAGCAGTACTTC.

The chain is built from TRBV5-1 and TRBJ2-4; D might be TRBD1 (6 bases). The germline V gene encodes CDR1 SGHRS and CDR2 YFSETQ. V lost 4 bases and J 5 bases, leaving 16 bases between the germline ends. The CDR3 contains 15 residues. The CDR3: CASSPGVGAENIQYF. The CDR3 DNA follows: TGCGCCAGCAGCCCAGGGGTGGGGGCAGAAAACATTCAGTACTTC.

This clone appeared once. The chain couples TRBV9 to TRBJ1-3, with D possibly TRBD1 on 5 matching bases. The germline V and J ends were trimmed by 0 bases and 0 bases, with 16 bases remaining between them. The CDR3 spans 18 residues. Germline V CDR1 and CDR2: SGDLS, YYNGEE. DNA for the CDR3: TGTGCCAGCAGCGTAGGGGCCGGGCAAGGGGTCTCTGGAAACACCATATATTTT. As protein: CASSVGAGQGVSGNTIYF.

The chain carries TRBV12-5 and TRBJ1-1; TRBD1 might be the D (6 bases). Deletions cut 3 bases from V and 5 bases from J, with 16 bases between. The germline gives CDR1 LGHNT, CDR2 FRNRAP. The CDR3 is made up of 15 amino acids. The CDR3 nucleotides read TGTGCTAGTGGTTTCGCAGGGGTATGGGGGACTGAAGCTTTCTTT. Protein: CASGFAGVWGTEAFF.

This chain uses TRBV11-2 with TRBJ1-4; D is ambiguous. With 2 bases removed from V and 0 bases from J, the gap between germline ends came to 7 bases. Germline V CDR1 and CDR2: SGHAT, FQNNGV. CDR3 length: 15 residues. CDR3 region: CASSLPSATNEKLFF. DNA for the CDR3: TGTGCCAGCAGCTTACCCTCAGCAACTAATGAAAAACTGTTTTTT.

A note on this clone: The germline gene is not matched at one end of the junction; a read error may be the cause. The J gene is TRBJ2-3, the V gene TRBV11-2; a weak D match, TRBD2 (6 bases). CDR1 and CDR2 (germline): SGHAT, FQNNGV. CDR3 length: 13 residues. The CDR3 nucleotides are TGTGCCAGCAGCCCCGGGGTATGGGTGCGGGGAGTTTTT. Translated: CASSPGVWVRGVF. Full variable domain (rest looked up from reference TRBV11-2 and TRBJ2-3): EAGVAQSPRYKIIEKRQSVAFWCNPISGHATLYWYQQILGQGPKLLIQFQNNGVVDDSQLPKDRFSAERLKGVDSTLKIQPAKLEDSAVYLCASSPGVWVRGVFGPGTRLTVL.

The chain uses TRBV6-5 and TRBJ2-7; TRBD1 matches 11 bases. Unmatched junction bases numbered 4, after V lost 5 bases and J lost 4 bases. CDR1 is MNHEY, CDR2 SVGAGI, per germline. This CDR3 is 14 amino acids long. The CDR3 DNA reads as TGTGCCAGCAGTCCAGGACAGGGGGCGTACGAGCAGTACTTC. Amino acid sequence: CASSPGQGAYEQYF.

The chain links TRBV15 to TRBJ1-3, with D possibly TRBD1 on 5 matching bases. Per germline, CDR1 LNHNV and CDR2 YYDKDF (reference sequence). This CDR3 region has 15 residues. V was clipped by 3 bases and J by 8 bases, with 17 bases between them. CDR3 region: CATSRDTSTRDTIYF. The CDR3 DNA is TGTGCCACCAGCAGGGACACATCTACCCGAGACACCATATATTTT.

The chain uses TRBV6-5 and TRBJ1-5; 8 nucleotides agree with TRBD1. CDR1 is MNHEY, CDR2 SVGAGI, per germline. This CDR3 spans 14 amino acids. V gave up 8 bases and J gave up 6 bases; unmatched junction bases: 9. The CDR3 protein is CASGSGQGRQPQHF. The CDR3 bases are TGTGCCAGCGGGTCAGGACAGGGACGTCAGCCCCAGCATTTT.

This clone was recorded once. The chain recombines TRBV10-3 with TRBJ1-2, with D possibly TRBD1 on 6 matching bases. Trimming cost V 2 bases and J 4 bases, with 29 bases left between them. The CDR3 loop spans 20 amino acids. Germline V gives CDR1 ENHRY, CDR2 SYGVKD. The CDR3: CAISEVRPLQGSLIVYGYTF. The CDR3 bases are TGTGCCATCAGTGAGGTTAGACCCTTGCAGGGGTCCTTAATCGTCTATGGCTACACCTTC.

This chain uses TRBV5-1 with TRBJ1-1; D is possibly TRBD1 (6 bases). From germline, CDR1 is SGHRS and CDR2 YFSETQ. V gave up 3 bases and J gave up 0 bases, with 15 bases separating them. The CDR3 loop spans 16 amino acids. Written as DNA, the CDR3 is TGCGCCAGCAGCTGGGGGAACAGGGACTTGAACACTGAAGCTTTCTTT. Amino acids: CASSWGNRDLNTEAFF.

The genes are TRBV30 and TRBJ1-1; D remains unclear. The CDR3 has 11 amino acids. Germline V gene data show CDR1 as GTSNPN and CDR2 as SVGIG (reference sequence). V was clipped by 3 bases and J by 8 bases, with 10 bases between them. In DNA, the CDR3 is TGTGCCTGGAGGGGCCTATTGGAAGCTTTCTTT. This sequence encodes CAWRGLLEAFF.

The J gene is TRBJ1-1, the V gene TRBV4-2, with 8 bases lining up with TRBD1. Germline CDR1 and CDR2: LGHNA and YNFKEQ. After removal of 4 bases from V and 4 bases from J, the junction contained 11 bases not matched to a gene. The CDR3 is 16 amino acids. CDR3 residues: CASSPGTGASSTEAFF. In nucleotides, the CDR3 is TGTGCCAGCAGCCCCGGGACAGGAGCAAGTAGCACTGAAGCTTTCTTT.

The chain is built from TRBV7-2 and TRBJ2-7, with 7 bases that match TRBD2. The germline gives CDR1 SGHTA, CDR2 FQGNSA. The CDR3 extends over 14 amino acids. The V and J ends lost 5 bases and 7 bases, in that order; junction bases with no gene match: 11. For the CDR3, the DNA is TGTGCCAGCAGCCAACGGGAGGTGGCTGTGGAGCAGTACTTC. Translation gives CASSQREVAVEQYF.